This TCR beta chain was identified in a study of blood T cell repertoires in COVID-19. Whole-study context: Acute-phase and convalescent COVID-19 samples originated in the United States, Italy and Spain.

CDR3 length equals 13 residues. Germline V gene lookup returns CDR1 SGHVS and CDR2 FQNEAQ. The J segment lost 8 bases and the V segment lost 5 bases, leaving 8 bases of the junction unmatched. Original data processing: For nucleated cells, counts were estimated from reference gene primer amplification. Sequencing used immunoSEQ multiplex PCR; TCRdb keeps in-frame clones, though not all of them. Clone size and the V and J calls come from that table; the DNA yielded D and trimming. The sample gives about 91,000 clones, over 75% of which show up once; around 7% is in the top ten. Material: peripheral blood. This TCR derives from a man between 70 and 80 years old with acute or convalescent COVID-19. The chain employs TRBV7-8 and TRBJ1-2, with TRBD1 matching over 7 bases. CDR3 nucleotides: TGTGCCAGCAGCCCTCGGGACAGCGGGGGCTACACCTTC. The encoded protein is CASSPRDSGGYTF.